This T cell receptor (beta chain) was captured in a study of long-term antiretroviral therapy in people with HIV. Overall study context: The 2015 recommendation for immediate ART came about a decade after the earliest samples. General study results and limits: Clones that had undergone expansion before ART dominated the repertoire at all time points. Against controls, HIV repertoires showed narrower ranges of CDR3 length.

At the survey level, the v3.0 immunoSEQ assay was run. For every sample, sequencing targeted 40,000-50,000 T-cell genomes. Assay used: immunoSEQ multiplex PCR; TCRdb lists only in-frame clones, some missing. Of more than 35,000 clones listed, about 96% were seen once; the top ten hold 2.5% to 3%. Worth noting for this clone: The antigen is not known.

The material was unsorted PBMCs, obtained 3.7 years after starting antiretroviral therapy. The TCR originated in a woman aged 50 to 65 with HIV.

The CDR3 nucleotides read TGCGCCAGCAGCCAAGAGGGAAACAGGGCCAATCAGCCCCAGCATTTT. It is translated as CASSQEGNRANQPQHF. This chain links TRBV4-1 with TRBJ1-5; D is possibly TRBD1 (6 bases). With 0 bases removed from V and 3 bases from J, the gap between germline ends came to 12 bases. Germline V gene data show CDR1 as MGHRA and CDR2 as YSYEKL. There are 16 residues in the CDR3.